This T cell receptor (beta chain) appears in the sequencing data of a study of blood T cell repertoires in COVID-19. Background on the study: Material from acute and convalescent COVID-19 was sourced from the United States, Italy and Spain.

Donors were grouped by their self-reported clinical history. The J segment lost 5 bases and the V segment lost 3 bases, leaving 7 bases of the junction unmatched. Germline V gives CDR1 KGHSH, CDR2 LQKENI. CDR3 size: 15 residues. Per the original data handling: Amplifying reference gene primers gave estimates of nucleated cell counts. Data came from immunoSEQ multiplex PCR; TCRdb stores just in-frame clones and leaves some out. V, J and clone size are those of that table, while D and trimming were read from the DNA. Of some 210,000 clones in the sample, about 86% were seen once. The chain uses TRBV18 and TRBJ2-5; 9 bases fit TRBD1. This TCR derives from a woman aged 50 to 60 with acute COVID-19. Sequenced: PBMCs or T cells enriched from blood (not recorded which). CDR3 DNA sequence: TGTGCCAGCTCACCGTCCAGACAGGGGGGGGAGACCCAGTACTTC. Amino acids: CASSPSRQGGETQYF.